This T cell receptor beta chain was sequenced in a study of blood T cell repertoires in COVID-19 (dated by TCRdb to the early 2020s). In terms of the full investigation: Samples covering the acute and convalescent phases of COVID-19 were provided by collaborators in the United States, Italy and Spain. The prospective study material was composed of cDNA or gDNA derived from T cells, B-cell-depleted T cells, or PBMCs. Deeply sampled blood TCRbeta repertoires from subjects exposed to, actively infected with, or recovered from COVID-19 were included in the dataset. The repertoires were released in a freely available public database meant as a resource for research on the immune response to SARS-CoV-2. The samples were drawn from the first 160 participants of the ongoing ImmuneRACE study and from over 950 subjects provided by 6 global collaborators. Sample metadata almost always included a de-identified subject ID, COVID-19 status, age in years and sex. HLA class I and class II types, where available, came from metadata supplied by the sample provider rather than from assay-based typing.

Its CDR3 holds 11 amino acids, cysteine through phenylalanine. Of the read, only the CDR3 DNA is kept; its 33 bases are in frame from base 1. The V end loses 4 bases and the J end loses 7 bases, and a stretch of 7 bases separates them. Reading the germline V gene (reference sequence) gives CDR1 LGHDT and CDR2 YNNKEL. General study outcomes and caveats: Clinical and demographic metadata were provided uncurated, with the amount varying by source and participant.

Collaborating institutions collected whole blood in K2EDTA tubes following their own protocols. For TCRbeta analysis, collaborators shipped samples as frozen whole blood, isolated PBMCs, or DNA extracted from either of those sample types. The immunoSEQ Assay, a bias-controlled multiplex PCR, was used to amplify TCRbeta CDR3 regions from genomic DNA. Per the original workflow: Within the assay, amplification of reference gene primers was used to estimate how many nucleated cells each sample contained. To quantify the absolute abundance of each unique TCRbeta CDR3 rearrangement, sequence reads were collapsed and filtered. For each sample, productive Simpson clonality was calculated as the square root of Simpson's diversity index over productive rearrangements. Not all clones reach the TCRdb copy of this immuneACCESS table, which keeps in-frame sequences only. Checked studies attribute under half of the gap to unresolved V genes and leave the rest unexplained. Clonal size and the V and J genes are those of that table, whereas D and trimming came from the DNA. The table for this sample lists fewer than 300,000 clones; about 86% of them were counted only once. About 2.9% of the sample lies in the top ten.

This clone showed up just once. There is no known antigen for this receptor. There are no base qualities to consult, and no much larger clone falls within one base. The receptor was isolated from a woman aged 55-75 years with active or convalescent COVID-19. Sequences were obtained from peripheral blood. This chain is built from TRBV3-1 (or the pseudogene TRBV3-2) and TRBJ1-1, with TRBD1 tentatively as D gene (5 bases match). The DNA reads TGTGCCAGCAGCCGACAGCGTGAAGCTTTCTTT. Translated, this is CASSRQREAFF.